This record concerns one T cell receptor (beta chain) sequence. Its antigen is currently unknown. Germline-derived CDR1 and CDR2 are DFQATT and SNEGSKA (reference sequence). CDR3 length: 14 residues. J gave up 6 bases and V 3 bases, and 10 bases lay outside the gene matches. The data stem from a study of vaccination and CD4 T cells after COVID-19. Treatment meaning: roughly 10-day PBMC culture with coronavirus spike peptide pools or control peptides (ViraFEST assay). Before Alpha, Beta and Delta appeared in the US, convalescents tested positive (March–late 2020). PBMC cultures, at 1.5 million to 2.5 million cells per well, received approximately 9.4 IU/ml IL-2 and roughly 9.4 ug/ml peptide pools. Culture proceeded for approximately 11 days, and CD4+ T cells were then isolated by negative selection. Researchers used the Oncomine TCR Beta short-read assay to sequence DNA from cultured CD4+ T cells. TCRdb passed the PCR reads through MiXCR, listing each CDR3 protein once. This sample carries about 3,800 distinct CDR3 sequences, 45% of them seen once, and the ten largest clones take 40% to 55%.

This TCR derives from a human donor who had recovered from COVID-19. The rearrangement joins TRBV20-1 to TRBJ2-7; TRBD1 matches at 8 bases. The sequenced sample consisted of CD4+ T cells from blood, cultured in vitro. As DNA, the CDR3 is TGCAGTGCTAGTTTGGGAACAGGGGGGCGCGAGCAGTACTTC. It encodes CSASLGTGGREQYF.